The 21 T cell receptor beta chains reported below all come from one sample, sequenced in a study of human T cells and chemical hapten exposure. TCRdb reprocessed the RACE reads with MiXCR, giving one entry per CDR3 protein. This table has roughly 30,000 distinct CDR3 sequences, 6% to 7.5% appearing once. The time point was: healthy volunteer bleed at 2 weeks. Whole blood that had not been fractionated was the source of extracted total RNA. The sequencing sample was made of whole blood. These receptors came from a human donor in good health. Some clones in this sample may be carry-over from other donors' samples.

Many counts were recorded for this clonotype. The CDR3 DNA sequence: TGTGCCAGCAGTTATGCGGGGGGCACAGATACGCAGTATTTT. The encoded protein is CASSYAGGTDTQYF. The chain joins TRBV28 to TRBJ2-3; 7 bases match TRBD2. Losses at the gene ends were 4 bases for V and 1 base for J; bases not matched to a gene: 2. The CDR3 loop spans 14 amino acids. Germline CDR1 is MDHEN and CDR2 is SYDVKM.

This clonotype was seen repeatedly, ten times or more. The gene calls are TRBV2 and TRBJ1-3, with 8 bases identical to TRBD1. The CDR3 has 16 amino acids. CDR1 and CDR2 (germline): SNHLY, FYNNEI. Trimming took 6 bases from V and 4 from J; bases not matched to a gene: 11. The CDR3 nucleotides are TGTGCCAGCAGCGCCAACAGGGGGGCCTCGGGAAACACCATATATTTT. Its protein is CASSANRGASGNTIYF.

Many counts were recorded for this clonotype. This rearrangement joins TRBV11-2 to TRBJ1-1; D is unresolved. V was cut by 2 bases and J by 6 bases, with 13 bases left in between. Germline values: CDR1 SGHAT, CDR2 FQNNGV. The CDR3 contains 14 residues. This CDR3 reads CASSLMRSGSEAFF. CDR3 nucleotides: TGTGCCAGCAGCTTAATGAGGTCTGGGTCTGAAGCTTTCTTT.

The gene calls are TRBV20-1 and TRBJ1-5; D is unresolved. V was trimmed by 1 base and J by 7 bases, leaving 14 bases between them. The CDR3 is 14 amino acids. From germline, CDR1 is DFQATT and CDR2 SNEGSKA (reference sequence). The CDR3 DNA reads TGCAGTGCTAGAGCCGGCCCAAGCAGCCAGCCCCAGCATTTT. This sequence encodes CSARAGPSSQPQHF.

This clonotype was seen many times. This sequence joins TRBV15 and TRBJ2-1; TRBD1 might be the D (5 bases). The V end was cut by 2 bases, the J end by 6 bases, with 11 bases between. The CDR3 loop spans 14 amino acids. The germline gives CDR1 LNHNV, CDR2 YYDKDF (reference sequence). CDR3 sequence (DNA): TGTGCCACCAGCAGACTTGGAAGGGGCAATGAGCAGTTCTTC. Encoded protein: CATSRLGRGNEQFF.

This rearrangement joins TRBV5-1 to TRBJ2-6, with no clear D. The germline CDR1 and CDR2 sequences are SGHRS and YFSETQ. The CDR3 length is 14 residues. Trimming left V 0 bases short and J 2 bases short, with 3 bases between. CDR3 sequence reads: CASSLGAGANVLTF. The CDR3 DNA sequence: TGCGCCAGCAGCTTGGGGGCTGGGGCCAACGTCCTGACTTTC.

The sample holds a few counts of this clonotype. This chain uses TRBV7-2 with TRBJ1-2; 9 nucleotides agree with TRBD1. The germline gives CDR1 SGHTA, CDR2 FQGNSA. This CDR3 region has 15 residues. J lost 2 bases, V lost 5 bases, and 6 bases had no gene match. The CDR3 is CASSKGQGPNYGYTF. In nucleotides, the CDR3 is TGTGCCAGCAGCAAAGGACAGGGGCCGAACTATGGCTACACCTTC. Together with reference TRBV7-2 and TRBJ1-2, the CDR3 gives the full variable domain: GAGVSQSPSNKVTEKGKDVELRCDPISGHTALYWYRQSLGQGLEFLIYFQGNSAPDKSGLPSDRFSAERTGGSVSTLTIQRTQQEDSAVYLCASSKGQGPNYGYTFGSGTRLTVV.

This clonotype has at least ten counts. V usage is TRBV18 and J usage is TRBJ1-2, with no clear D. Germline V gene sequence: CDR1 KGHSH, CDR2 LQKENI. The CDR3 is 13 amino acids. V gave up 3 bases and J gave up 6 bases, with 11 bases separating them. CDR3 protein: CASSPQDGDGYTF. The CDR3 bases are TGTGCCAGCTCACCTCAGGACGGAGATGGCTACACCTTC.

This clonotype was seen repeatedly, ten times or more. The chain has TRBV5-4 and TRBJ1-2; D is perhaps TRBD1 (6 bases). The CDR3 has 14 amino acids. Germline V gene lookup returns CDR1 SGHNT and CDR2 YYREEE (reference sequence). Trimming left V 3 bases short and J 4 bases short, with 13 bases between. CDR3 amino acids: CASSSKTGSYGYTF. The CDR3 DNA is TGTGCCAGCAGCTCCAAAACAGGGAGCTATGGCTACACCTTC.

This clonotype was detected many times. The rearrangement joins TRBV2 to TRBJ1-4, with unresolved D. Germline CDR1 and CDR2: SNHLY and FYNNEI. The CDR3 sequence is 14 residues long. Deletions cut 3 bases from V and 4 bases from J, with 9 bases between. The CDR3 nucleotides read TGTGCCAGCAGTGACCAAGCCTATAATGAAAAACTGTTTTTT. It codes for CASSDQAYNEKLFF.

This clonotype has at least ten counts. The rearrangement links TRBV20-1 to TRBJ1-1, with a possible D match to TRBD1 (5 bases). This CDR3 contains 14 residues. The germline V gene has CDR1 DFQATT and CDR2 SNEGSKA (reference sequence). The V gene lost 5 bases and the J gene lost 3 bases, with 16 bases spanning the gap. The CDR3 region has the DNA TGCAGTGCTCCCAAGGAGGGGAGGGACACTGAAGCTTTCTTT. Its translation is CSAPKEGRDTEAFF.

This clonotype showed up just a few times. The chain recombines TRBV18 with TRBJ1-2; tentative D call: TRBD1 (6 bases). The germline gives CDR1 KGHSH, CDR2 LQKENI. The germline V and J ends were trimmed by 5 bases and 0 bases, with 22 bases remaining between them. There are 18 residues in the CDR3. The CDR3: CASSVPPGAAGANYGYTF. CDR3 coding DNA: TGTGCCAGCTCAGTACCTCCAGGGGCCGCTGGAGCTAACTATGGCTACACCTTC.

The chain has TRBV9 and TRBJ1-2, with a possible D match to TRBD1 (5 bases). The V gene's germline CDR1 is SGDLS and CDR2 YYNGEE. The ends were cut back, 1 base at V and 4 bases at J, with 17 bases in the middle. This CDR3 has 16 amino acids. CDR3 nucleotide sequence: TGTGCCAGCAGCGTACGAGGGGATGGAGTACCCTATGGCTACACCTTC. Translating gives CASSVRGDGVPYGYTF.

The gene calls are TRBV20-1 and TRBJ2-1, with 13 bases lining up with TRBD2. V was clipped by 5 bases and J by 5 bases; unmatched bases: 3. The CDR3 is 14 amino acids. Germline assignment: CDR1 DFQATT and CDR2 SNEGSKA (reference sequence). The CDR3 protein is CSAEGLAGNNEQFF. The DNA for the CDR3 is TGCAGTGCTGAGGGACTAGCGGGAAACAATGAGCAGTTCTTC.

This clonotype was detected many times. The rearrangement uses TRBV3-1 and TRBJ1-3; no firm D call. The germline V gene encodes CDR1 LGHDT and CDR2 YNNKEL (reference sequence). The CDR3 runs to 14 residues. Trimming stripped 4 bases from V and 0 bases from J, with 7 bases between. The DNA of the CDR3 is TGTGCCAGCAGCCCTAGTCACTCTGGAAACACCATATATTTT. Protein: CASSPSHSGNTIYF. Filled out from reference TRBV3-1 and TRBJ1-3, the complete variable domain reads DTAVSQTPKYLVTQMGNDKSIKCEQNLGHDTMYWYKQDSKKFLKIMFSYNNKELIINETVPNRFSPKSPDKAHLNLHINSLELGDSAVYFCASSPSHSGNTIYFGEGSWLTVV.

This rearrangement joins TRBV27 to TRBJ1-2; D is undetermined. The V gene lost 1 base and the J gene lost 5 bases, with 14 bases spanning the gap. The CDR3 has 15 amino acids. Germline-derived CDR1 and CDR2 are MNHEY and SMNVEV (reference sequence). The CDR3: CASSLFSGVGYGYTF. The CDR3 DNA follows: TGTGCCAGCAGTTTATTTTCCGGGGTAGGGTATGGCTACACCTTC.

There are many counts of this clonotype. The rearrangement uses TRBV20-1 and TRBJ2-2, with TRBD2 matching over 9 bases. CDR1 and CDR2 from the germline V gene are DFQATT and SNEGSKA (reference sequence). The trim removed 2 bases at V and 4 bases at J, leaving 8 bases unmatched. The CDR3 has 16 amino acids. The CDR3: CSARKERGALTGELFF. CDR3 sequence (DNA): TGCAGTGCTAGAAAGGAGCGGGGGGCCCTCACCGGGGAGCTGTTTTTT.

This clonotype has at least ten counts. The rearrangement joins TRBV28 to TRBJ2-1, with 8 bases lining up with TRBD1. Germline trimming cut 4 bases from V and 6 bases from J; bases unmatched to any gene: 11. The V gene's germline CDR1 is MDHEN and CDR2 SYDVKM. The CDR3 length is 16 residues. CDR3: CASSSSRQGTSNEQFF. The CDR3 DNA reads as TGTGCCAGCAGTTCGTCGAGACAGGGGACCTCCAATGAGCAGTTCTTC.

This clonotype occurred many times. This chain uses TRBV6-4 with TRBJ2-2; D unclear. V lost 2 bases to trimming and J lost 3 bases, with 4 bases between them. This CDR3 has 13 residues. Germline V gene sequence: CDR1 MRHNA, CDR2 SNTAGT. In nucleotides, the CDR3 is TGTGCCAGCAGTGACGACGACACCGGGGAGCTGTTTTTT. It yields the protein CASSDDDTGELFF.

This clonotype was seen a few times. This sequence joins TRBV7-9 and TRBJ2-7; 10 bases are a match to TRBD1. The CDR3 length is 14 residues. Germline V CDR1 and CDR2: SEHNR, FQNEAQ (reference sequence). J lost 5 bases, V lost 5 bases, and 6 bases had no gene match. The CDR3 loop is CASSQGQGINEQYF. CDR3 bases: TGTGCCAGCAGCCAGGGACAGGGGATCAACGAGCAGTACTTC.

This clonotype was recorded a few times. This chain joins TRBV7-9 and TRBJ2-1; D is unclear. This CDR3 is 17 amino acids long. CDR1 is SEHNR and CDR2 is FQNEAQ in the germline V gene (reference sequence). Trimming shortened V by 4 bases and J by 5 bases, and 21 bases separated the two germline ends. CDR3 protein: CASSYLSGGVFNNEQFF. CDR3 DNA: TGTGCCAGCAGCTACCTCTCAGGCGGTGTATTTAACAATGAGCAGTTCTTC.